A single sample is the source of the 26 T cell receptor beta chains below, sequenced in a study of cytomegalovirus exposure and HLA in healthy donors. Here immunoSEQ multiplex PCR was the method, and the copy in TCRdb shows in-frame clones only, minus some. The sample has about 160,000 clones; approximately 96% are singletons. The specimen was PBMCs. Source of these receptors: a woman aged 18 to 35 in good health and CMV-seronegative.

The V call is TRBV5-1, the J call TRBJ1-1; 9 nucleotides line up with TRBD1. CDR1 and CDR2 (germline): SGHRS, YFSETQ. V dropped 4 bases and J dropped 2; count of bases not matched to a gene: 6. This CDR3 has 15 residues. The chain's CDR3 is CASSTMTGGNTEAFF. In DNA, the CDR3 is TGCGCCAGCAGCACTATGACAGGGGGAAACACTGAAGCTTTCTTT.

V gene TRBV7-2 combines with J gene TRBJ1-5; D ambiguous. Trimming stripped 3 bases from V and 0 bases from J, with 6 bases between. CDR3 length: 14 amino acids. CDR1 SGHTA and CDR2 FQGNSA come from the germline V gene. CDR3 bases: TGTGCCAGCAGCTTCGGGGATAGCAATCAGCCCCAGCATTTT. It specifies CASSFGDSNQPQHF.

The chain uses TRBV9 and TRBJ1-1; tentative D call: TRBD1 (5 bases). With 3 bases removed from V and 0 bases from J, the gap between germline ends came to 18 bases. Germline V gene lookup returns CDR1 SGDLS and CDR2 YYNGEE. CDR3 size: 17 residues. CDR3: CASSEGLKGGVNTEAFF. The CDR3 nucleotides are TGTGCCAGCAGCGAGGGGTTAAAGGGAGGTGTGAACACTGAAGCTTTCTTT.

The V and J genes are TRBV6-5 and TRBJ2-5; possible D gene TRBD2, 7 bases. Deletions cut 5 bases from V and 1 base from J, with 14 bases between. The CDR3 length is 15 residues. Per germline, CDR1 MNHEY and CDR2 SVGAGI. CDR3 amino acids: CASSVRRGGQETQYF. For the CDR3, the DNA is TGTGCCAGCAGTGTCCGTAGGGGGGGCCAAGAGACCCAGTACTTC.

With respect to this clone: The sample carries other DNA sequences with the same CDR3. The chain combines TRBV4-3 with TRBJ1-6, with 8 nucleotides matching TRBD1. CDR1 and CDR2 from the germline V gene are LGHNA and YSLEER. With V trimmed by 4 bases and J by 8 bases, 4 bases remained unmatched. This CDR3 spans 14 amino acids. The CDR3 DNA reads as TGCGCCAGCAGCCCCGGACAGGGTGATTCACCCCTCCACTTT. Translation: CASSPGQGDSPLHF.

The chain carries TRBV9 and TRBJ2-3, with D perhaps TRBD2 (7 bases). The CDR3 totals 16 residues. Trimming removed 0 bases from V and 0 bases from J, with 11 bases in between. Germline V gene sequence: CDR1 SGDLS, CDR2 YYNGEE. The CDR3 nucleotides read TGTGCCAGCAGCGTAGCCGCGGGGGCTAGCACAGATACGCAGTATTTT. It codes for CASSVAAGASTDTQYF.

The V and J genes are TRBV18 and TRBJ2-7, with a tentative D call TRBD1 (6 bases). The V gene lost 2 bases and the J gene lost 2 bases, with 16 bases spanning the gap. The CDR3 covers 16 residues. Germline CDR1 KGHSH, CDR2 LQKENI. The CDR3 bases are TGTGCCAGCTCACCATACCCTACCAGGGGCCCCTACGAGCAGTACTTC. This gives the protein CASSPYPTRGPYEQYF. The full variable domain, rest sourced from reference TRBV18 and TRBJ2-7, is NAGVMQNPRHLVRRRGQEARLRCSPMKGHSHVYWYRQLPEEGLKFMVYLQKENIIDESGMPKERFSAEFPKEGPSILRIQQVVRGDSAAYFCASSPYPTRGPYEQYFGPGTRLTVT.

The chain employs TRBV2 and TRBJ2-2; 8 nucleotides align to TRBD1. The CDR3 contains 15 residues. Germline V CDR1 and CDR2: SNHLY, FYNNEI. J gave up 5 bases and V 4 bases, and 6 bases lay outside the gene matches. CDR3 in DNA: TGTGCCAGCAGTGTTGGACAGGGTCTGACCGGGGAGCTGTTTTTT. Its translation is CASSVGQGLTGELFF.

V and J are TRBV6-1 and TRBJ2-7; 9 nucleotides line up with TRBD1. This CDR3 region has 15 residues. The trim removed 0 bases at V and 4 bases at J, leaving 4 bases unmatched. Germline assignment: CDR1 MNHNS and CDR2 SASEGT. In DNA form, the CDR3 reads TGTGCCAGCAGTGAAGCGGGGACAGGGTTTTACGAGCAGTACTTC. It is translated as CASSEAGTGFYEQYF.

V is TRBV5-4 and J is TRBJ1-2, with TRBD1 identical over 8 bases. The CDR3 has 14 amino acids. V trimming: 0 bases; J trimming: 4 bases; junction bases outside the gene matches: 2. Germline CDR1 is SGHNT and CDR2 is YYREEE (reference sequence). CDR3 amino acids: CASSLGQGFYGYTF. DNA of the CDR3: TGTGCCAGCAGCTTGGGACAGGGGTTCTATGGCTACACCTTC.

The rearrangement uses TRBV6-1 and TRBJ1-2; D is undetermined. The CDR3 loop spans 13 amino acids. V dropped 7 bases and J dropped 5 bases, with 14 bases sitting between them. CDR1 is MNHNS, CDR2 SASEGT, per germline. CDR3 in DNA: TGTGCCAGCAAGCGGGTTACGCGGTATGGCTACACCTTC. Amino acid sequence: CASKRVTRYGYTF.

The rearrangement links TRBV6-5 to TRBJ1-2; possible D gene TRBD1, 5 bases. This CDR3 comprises 13 residues. The ends were cut back, 0 bases at V and 4 bases at J, with 6 bases in the middle. Germline CDR1 and CDR2: MNHEY and SVGAGI. The CDR3 DNA sequence: TGTGCCAGCAGTTACTCGGGGCCCTATGGCTACACCTTC. It translates to CASSYSGPYGYTF.

The chain uses TRBV7-8 and TRBJ1-2; D unresolved. The CDR3 has 16 residues. The ends were cut back, 1 base at V and 0 bases at J, with 12 bases in the middle. CDR1 is SGHVS and CDR2 is FQNEAQ in the germline V gene. The CDR3 region is CASSLVRAKANYGYTF. As DNA, the CDR3 is TGTGCCAGCAGCTTAGTGCGAGCTAAAGCTAACTATGGCTACACCTTC.

The genes are TRBV19 and TRBJ1-1; D unclear. Trimming removed 3 bases from V and 2 bases from J, with 4 bases in between. The CDR3 runs to 12 residues. Germline loops: CDR1 LNHDA, CDR2 SQIVND (reference sequence). This chain's CDR3 is CASSMANTEAFF. In nucleotides, the CDR3 is TGTGCCAGTAGTATGGCCAACACTGAAGCTTTCTTT.

This sequence joins TRBV5-1 and TRBJ2-3, with 7 positions matching TRBD1. The CDR3 extends over 14 amino acids. Germline trimming cut 4 bases from V and 0 bases from J; bases unmatched to any gene: 2. Germline V CDR1 and CDR2: SGHRS, YFSETQ. CDR3 sequence reads: CASSTGASTDTQYF. DNA of the CDR3: TGCGCCAGCAGCACAGGGGCTAGCACAGATACGCAGTATTTT.

The genes are TRBV6-5 and TRBJ1-1; D might be TRBD1 (5 bases). CDR3 length equals 11 residues. The germline gives CDR1 MNHEY, CDR2 SVGAGI. The germline V and J ends were trimmed by 6 bases and 8 bases, with 10 bases remaining between them. The CDR3 nucleotides read TGTGCCAGCAGGAGTGGGGGGGAAGCTTTCTTT. This gives the protein CASRSGGEAFF.

The chain employs TRBV2 and TRBJ2-1, with TRBD2 matching 15 bases. The V gene end was trimmed by 7 bases and the J gene end by 8 bases; junction bases not matched to a gene: 6. Germline loops: CDR1 SNHLY, CDR2 FYNNEI. This CDR3 contains 15 residues. The CDR3 region is CASTGTSGGTYEQFF. CDR3 DNA sequence: TGTGCCAGCACCGGGACTAGCGGGGGGACCTATGAGCAGTTCTTC.

This chain joins TRBV6-6 and TRBJ2-5; TRBD2 matches at 12 bases. The CDR3 is made up of 16 amino acids. The germline gives CDR1 MNHNY, CDR2 SVGAGI (reference sequence). The V and J ends lost 2 bases and 2 bases, in that order; junction bases with no gene match: 3. CDR3 nucleotides: TGTGCCAGCAGTTACCTCGGACTAGCGGGACAAGAGACCCAGTACTTC. Residues: CASSYLGLAGQETQYF.

This clone was observed a single time. The gene calls are TRBV29-1 and TRBJ1-1; D not certain. This CDR3 comprises 14 residues. The germline CDR1 and CDR2 sequences are SQVTM and ANQGSEA. V was pared by 0 bases and J by 1 base, with 9 bases between. This CDR3 reads CSVEDPEGNTEAFF. The CDR3 DNA reads as TGCAGCGTTGAAGATCCGGAGGGGAACACTGAAGCTTTCTTT.

The V call is TRBV7-9, the J call TRBJ1-2; 7 bases are shared with TRBD1. Germline values: CDR1 SEHNR, CDR2 FQNEAQ (reference sequence). The CDR3 sequence is 13 residues long. Unmatched junction bases numbered 4, after V lost 3 bases and J lost 6 bases. CDR3 loop: CASSFAGGNGYTF. For the CDR3, the DNA is TGTGCCAGCAGCTTCGCAGGGGGTAATGGCTACACCTTC.

CDR3 in amino acids: CASSAWTETYYEQYF. The CDR3 nucleotides read TGTGCCAGCAGCGCCTGGACAGAAACCTACTACGAGCAGTACTTC. The chain employs TRBV11-2 and TRBJ2-7, with D perhaps TRBD1 (6 bases). The CDR3 totals 15 residues. Trimming left V 5 bases short and J 3 bases short, with 17 bases between. Germline assignment: CDR1 SGHAT and CDR2 FQNNGV.

The chain recombines TRBV4-3 with TRBJ1-1; D unclear. The V end lost 0 bases, the J end lost 3 bases, and 5 bases lay between the germline ends. CDR1 is LGHNA, CDR2 YSLEER, per germline. The CDR3 sequence is 13 residues long. The CDR3 loop reads CASSQDGYTEAFF. The CDR3 coding sequence is TGCGCCAGCAGCCAAGACGGGTACACTGAAGCTTTCTTT.

V gene TRBV6-1 combines with J gene TRBJ1-6, with 9 nucleotides matching TRBD1. V gave up 2 bases and J gave up 7 bases; unmatched junction bases: 6. Germline V CDR1 and CDR2: MNHNS, SASEGT. This CDR3 spans 16 amino acids. The CDR3 is CASSELRDRVNSPLHF. CDR3 DNA: TGTGCCAGCAGTGAATTGAGGGACAGGGTAAATTCACCCCTCCACTTT.

The rearrangement uses TRBV30 and TRBJ2-1, with D hard to call. With 3 bases removed from V and 4 bases from J, the gap between germline ends came to 10 bases. The CDR3 is 13 residues long. Germline V gene lookup returns CDR1 GTSNPN and CDR2 SVGIG (reference sequence). As DNA, the CDR3 is TGTGCCTGGAGGGCGACAAATTACAATGAGCAGTTCTTC. Protein sequence: CAWRATNYNEQFF. The full variable domain, completed using reference TRBV30 and TRBJ2-1, is SQTIHQWPATLVQPVGSPLSLECTVEGTSNPNLYWYRQAAGRGLQLLFYSVGIGQISSEVPQNLSASRPQDRQFILSSKKLLLSDSGFYLCAWRATNYNEQFFGPGTRLTVL.

The chain couples TRBV9 to TRBJ1-2, with TRBD1 identical over 9 bases. CDR3 length equals 14 residues. CDR1 and CDR2 from the germline V gene are SGDLS and YYNGEE. The junction had 8 bases not matched to a gene; V was cut back by 5 bases and J by 6 bases. The CDR3 DNA reads TGTGCCAGCAGGAGATGGGACAGGGAGGATGGCTACACCTTC. It encodes CASRRWDREDGYTF.

This clone was detected only once. The rearrangement joins TRBV10-3 to TRBJ2-1; D call uncertain. Deletions cut 4 bases from V and 5 bases from J, with 9 bases between. Looked up from germline, CDR1 is ENHRY and CDR2 is SYGVKD. This CDR3 contains 13 residues. CDR3 sequence reads: CAISGGTDNEQFF. CDR3 coding DNA: TGTGCCATCAGTGGAGGTACTGACAATGAGCAGTTCTTC.